This T cell receptor beta chain was recovered during a study of CD8 T cells in ankylosing spondylitis. Findings and limits, study-wide: According to the report, clones linked to the disease were significantly enriched in matched synovial fluid samples taken from ankylosing spondylitis patients. Within ankylosing spondylitis blood, a TCR beta motif made up of eight highly homologous variants appeared to be characteristic.

TCRdb ran MiXCR on the 5' RACE reads and lists one entry per CDR3 protein. The data contain around 440,000 distinct CDR3 sequences, about a sixth of them singletons. V was clipped by 0 bases and J by 4 bases, with 16 bases between them. CDR1 and CDR2 from the germline V gene are SGHRS and YFSETQ. The CDR3 covers 16 residues. Of note for this clonotype: What it recognizes is unknown.

Material for sequencing was blood, either unsorted or a sorted T cell fraction (not recorded which). V is TRBV5-1 and J is TRBJ2-5, with D perhaps TRBD2 (5 bases). The TCR was taken from a male donor with ankylosing spondylitis. CDR3 sequence reads: CASSLGGLQAGETQYF. Here the CDR3 DNA reads TGCGCCAGCAGCTTGGGCGGACTCCAAGCAGGAGAGACCCAGTACTTC.